The source of this T cell receptor (beta chain) is a study of T-cell memory formation after mild COVID-19. TCRdb called the 5' RACE reads again in MiXCR, with one record for every CDR3 protein. The sample lists approximately 490,000 distinct CDR3 sequences; approximately 20% were seen once. This CDR3 is built from 12 residues. Germline-derived CDR1 and CDR2 are LNHDA and SQIVND (reference sequence). Trimming cost V 4 bases and J 7 bases, with 8 bases left between them. This TCR was sampled from an adult woman who had mild COVID-19 (a few samples of this study predate the infection). Cell type and time point are not known. Sequencing used PBMCs or a T cell subset sorted from them (not recorded which). V is TRBV19 and J is TRBJ2-1; D is uncertain. CDR3 nucleotide sequence: TGTGCCAGTAGTACCGATTCAAATGAGCAGTTCTTC. Its protein is CASSTDSNEQFF.